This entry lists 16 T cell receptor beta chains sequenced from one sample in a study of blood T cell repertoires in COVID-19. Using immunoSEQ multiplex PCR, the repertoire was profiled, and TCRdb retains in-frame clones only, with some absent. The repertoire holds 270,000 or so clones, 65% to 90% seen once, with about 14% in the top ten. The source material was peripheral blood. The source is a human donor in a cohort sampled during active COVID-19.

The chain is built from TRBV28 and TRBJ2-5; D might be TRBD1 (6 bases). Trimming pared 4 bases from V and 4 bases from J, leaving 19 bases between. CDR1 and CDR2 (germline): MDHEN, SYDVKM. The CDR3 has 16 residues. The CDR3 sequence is CASSSQGSRNLETQYF. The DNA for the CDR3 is TGTGCCAGCAGTTCACAGGGTAGCCGGAATCTAGAGACCCAGTACTTC.

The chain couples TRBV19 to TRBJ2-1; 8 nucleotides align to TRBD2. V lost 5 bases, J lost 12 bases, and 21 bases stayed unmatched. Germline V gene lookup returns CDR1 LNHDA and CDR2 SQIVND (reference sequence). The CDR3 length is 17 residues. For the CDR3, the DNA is TGTGCCAGTAGTCCACCGGGGGGGCAGGGTGAGGTATCGGGGCAGTTCTTC. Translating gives CASSPPGGQGEVSGQFF.

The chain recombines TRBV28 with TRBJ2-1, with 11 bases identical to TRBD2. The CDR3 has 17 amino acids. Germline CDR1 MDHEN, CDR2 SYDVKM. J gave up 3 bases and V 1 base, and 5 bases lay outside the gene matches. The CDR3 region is CASSLFTGTSGYNEQFF. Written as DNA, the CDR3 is TGTGCCAGCAGTTTATTTACCGGGACTAGCGGCTACAATGAGCAGTTCTTC.

The CDR3 DNA follows: TGTGCCAGCAGTGAAGGGCTAGCGGGCTTCAATGAGCAGTTCTTC. This codes for CASSEGLAGFNEQFF. The chain recombines TRBV6-4 with TRBJ2-1; TRBD2 agrees at 8 bases. The CDR3 is made up of 15 amino acids. The V and J ends lost 3 bases and 6 bases, in that order; junction bases with no gene match: 7. CDR1 is MRHNA and CDR2 is SNTAGT in the germline V gene.

The CDR3 coding sequence is TGCGCCAGCAGCTTGGGGCGGGGAAGGTTGACAGATACGCAGTATTTT. This translates into CASSLGRGRLTDTQYF. The chain joins TRBV5-1 to TRBJ2-3; a weak D match, TRBD2 (6 bases). The CDR3 spans 16 residues. The germline V gene has CDR1 SGHRS and CDR2 YFSETQ. V was pared by 0 bases and J by 3 bases, with 14 bases between.

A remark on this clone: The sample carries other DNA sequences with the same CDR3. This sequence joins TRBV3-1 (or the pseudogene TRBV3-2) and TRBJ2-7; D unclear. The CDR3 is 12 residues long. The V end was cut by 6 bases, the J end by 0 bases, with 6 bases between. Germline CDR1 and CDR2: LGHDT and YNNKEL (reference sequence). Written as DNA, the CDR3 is TGTGCCAGCAGTTTCAGCTCCTACGAGCAGTACTTC. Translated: CASSFSSYEQYF.

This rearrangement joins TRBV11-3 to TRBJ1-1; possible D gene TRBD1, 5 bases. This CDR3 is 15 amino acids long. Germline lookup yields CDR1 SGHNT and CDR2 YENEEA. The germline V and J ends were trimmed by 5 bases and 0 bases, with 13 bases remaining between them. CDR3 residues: CASSPGGGLNTEAFF. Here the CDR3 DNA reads TGTGCCAGCAGCCCTGGGGGGGGTCTGAACACTGAAGCTTTCTTT.

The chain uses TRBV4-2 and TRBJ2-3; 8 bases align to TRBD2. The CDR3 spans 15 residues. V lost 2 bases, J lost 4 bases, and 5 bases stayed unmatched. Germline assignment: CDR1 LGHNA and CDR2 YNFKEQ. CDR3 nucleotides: TGTGCCAGCAGCCAACGGACTAGCAACGCAGATACGCAGTATTTT. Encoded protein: CASSQRTSNADTQYF.

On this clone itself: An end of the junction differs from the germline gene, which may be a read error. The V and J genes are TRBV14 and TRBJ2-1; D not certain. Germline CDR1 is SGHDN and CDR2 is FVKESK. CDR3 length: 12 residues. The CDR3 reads CASSQVPLSRIF. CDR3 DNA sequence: TGTGCCAGCAGCCAAGTCCCCCTGTCGCGGATCTTC.

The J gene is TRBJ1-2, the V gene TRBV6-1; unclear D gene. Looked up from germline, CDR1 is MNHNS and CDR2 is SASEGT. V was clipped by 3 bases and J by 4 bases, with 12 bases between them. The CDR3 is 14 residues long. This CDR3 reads CASSEEYPSYGYTF. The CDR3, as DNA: TGTGCCAGCAGTGAGGAGTACCCCTCCTATGGCTACACCTTC.

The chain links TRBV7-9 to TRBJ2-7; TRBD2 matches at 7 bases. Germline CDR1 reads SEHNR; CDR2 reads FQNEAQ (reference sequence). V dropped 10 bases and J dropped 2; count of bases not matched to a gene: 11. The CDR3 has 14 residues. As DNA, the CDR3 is TGTGCCACCGGGGGGTGGGAGGACACCTACGAGCAGTACTTC. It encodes CATGGWEDTYEQYF.

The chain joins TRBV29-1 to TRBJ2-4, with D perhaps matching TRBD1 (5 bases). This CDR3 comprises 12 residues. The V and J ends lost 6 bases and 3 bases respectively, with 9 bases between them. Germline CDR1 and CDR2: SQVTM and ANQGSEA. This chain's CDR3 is CSVMDNKNIQYF. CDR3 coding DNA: TGCAGCGTAATGGACAACAAAAACATTCAGTACTTC.

The CDR3 nucleotides are TGTGCCAGCTCACCATCTAGAGACTTTGGAAACACCATATATTTT. Translating gives CASSPSRDFGNTIYF. J is TRBJ1-3 and V is TRBV18; D is unresolved. Between the trimmed V and J ends, which lost 2 bases and 3 bases, there was a span of 11 bases. The CDR3 is 15 amino acids. Germline V gene sequence: CDR1 KGHSH, CDR2 LQKENI.

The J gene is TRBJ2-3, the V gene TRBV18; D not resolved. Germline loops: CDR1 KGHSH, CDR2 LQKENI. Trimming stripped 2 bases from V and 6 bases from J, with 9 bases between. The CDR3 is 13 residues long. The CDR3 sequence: CASSPGQPDTQYF. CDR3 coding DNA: TGTGCCAGCTCACCAGGGCAACCGGATACGCAGTATTTT. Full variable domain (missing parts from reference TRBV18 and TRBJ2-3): NAGVMQNPRHLVRRRGQEARLRCSPMKGHSHVYWYRQLPEEGLKFMVYLQKENIIDESGMPKERFSAEFPKEGPSILRIQQVVRGDSAAYFCASSPGQPDTQYFGPGTRLTVL.

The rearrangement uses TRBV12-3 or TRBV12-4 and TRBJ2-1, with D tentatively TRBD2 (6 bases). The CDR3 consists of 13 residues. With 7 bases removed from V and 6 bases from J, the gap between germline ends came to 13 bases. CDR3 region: CASIGRGGNEQFF. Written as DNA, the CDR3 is TGTGCCAGCATAGGTCGGGGAGGCAATGAGCAGTTCTTC.

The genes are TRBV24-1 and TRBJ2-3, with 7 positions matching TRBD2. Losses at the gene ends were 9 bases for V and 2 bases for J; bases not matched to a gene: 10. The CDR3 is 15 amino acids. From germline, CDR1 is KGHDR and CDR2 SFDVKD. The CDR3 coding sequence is TGTGCCACCTCGGGCGCGGGGGAGGCCACAGATACGCAGTATTTT. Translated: CATSGAGEATDTQYF.